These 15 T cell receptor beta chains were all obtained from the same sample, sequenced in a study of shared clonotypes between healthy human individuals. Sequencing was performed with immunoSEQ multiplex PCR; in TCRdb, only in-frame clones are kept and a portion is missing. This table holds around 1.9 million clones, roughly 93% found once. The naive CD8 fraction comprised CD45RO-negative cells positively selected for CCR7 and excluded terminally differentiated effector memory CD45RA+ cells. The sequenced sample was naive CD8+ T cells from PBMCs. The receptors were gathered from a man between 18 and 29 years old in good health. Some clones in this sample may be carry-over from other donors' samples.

The CDR3 DNA follows: TGCGCCAGCAGCCAGGACCCGAGCTCCTACAATGAGCAGTTCTTC. This translates into CASSQDPSSYNEQFF. V is TRBV5-1 and J is TRBJ2-1; D is ambiguous. Germline V lookup: CDR1 SGHRS, CDR2 YFSETQ. The CDR3 consists of 15 residues. V lost 4 bases to trimming and J lost 0 bases, with 11 bases between them.

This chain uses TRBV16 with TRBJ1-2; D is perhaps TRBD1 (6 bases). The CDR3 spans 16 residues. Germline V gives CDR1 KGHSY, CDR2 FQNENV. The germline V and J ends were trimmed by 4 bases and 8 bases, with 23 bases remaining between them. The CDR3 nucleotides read TGTGCCAGCAGCCGGACAGAGATCGAGGACGAGATGGGCTACACCTTC. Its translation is CASSRTEIEDEMGYTF.

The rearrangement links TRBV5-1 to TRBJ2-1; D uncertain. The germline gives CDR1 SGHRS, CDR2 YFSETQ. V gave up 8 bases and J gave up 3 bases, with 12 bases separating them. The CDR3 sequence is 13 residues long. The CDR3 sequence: CASRPNNYNEQFF. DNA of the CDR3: TGCGCCAGTCGACCTAATAACTACAATGAGCAGTTCTTC.

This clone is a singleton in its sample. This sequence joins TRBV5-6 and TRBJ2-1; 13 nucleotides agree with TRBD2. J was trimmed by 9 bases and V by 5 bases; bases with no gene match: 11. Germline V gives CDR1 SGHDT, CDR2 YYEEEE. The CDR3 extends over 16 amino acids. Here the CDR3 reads CASSSILAGGLSEQFF. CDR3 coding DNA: TGTGCCAGCAGTTCCATACTAGCGGGAGGGCTTAGTGAGCAGTTCTTC. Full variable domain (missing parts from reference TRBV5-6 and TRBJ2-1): DAGVTQSPTHLIKTRGQQVTLRCSPKSGHDTVSWYQQALGQGPQFIFQYYEEEERQRGNFPDRFSGHQFPNYSSELNVNALLLGDSALYLCASSSILAGGLSEQFFGPGTRLTVL.

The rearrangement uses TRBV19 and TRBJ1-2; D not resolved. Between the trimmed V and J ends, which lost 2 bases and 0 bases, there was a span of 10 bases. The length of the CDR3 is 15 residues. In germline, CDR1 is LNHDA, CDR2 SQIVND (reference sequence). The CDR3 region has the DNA TGTGCCAGTAGTATATTGGGCAGTACTAACTATGGCTACACCTTC. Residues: CASSILGSTNYGYTF.

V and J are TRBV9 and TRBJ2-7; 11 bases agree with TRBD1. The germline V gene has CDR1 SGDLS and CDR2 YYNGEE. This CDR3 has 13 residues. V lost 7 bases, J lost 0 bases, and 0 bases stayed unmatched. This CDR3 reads CASGTGGSYEQYF. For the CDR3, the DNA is TGTGCCAGCGGGACAGGGGGCTCCTACGAGCAGTACTTC.

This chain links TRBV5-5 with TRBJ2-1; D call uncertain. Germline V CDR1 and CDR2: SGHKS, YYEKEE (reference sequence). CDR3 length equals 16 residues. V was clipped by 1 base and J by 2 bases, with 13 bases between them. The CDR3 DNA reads TGTGCCAGCAGCTTGCGGGTGGTCATGACCTACAATGAGCAGTTCTTC. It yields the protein CASSLRVVMTYNEQFF.

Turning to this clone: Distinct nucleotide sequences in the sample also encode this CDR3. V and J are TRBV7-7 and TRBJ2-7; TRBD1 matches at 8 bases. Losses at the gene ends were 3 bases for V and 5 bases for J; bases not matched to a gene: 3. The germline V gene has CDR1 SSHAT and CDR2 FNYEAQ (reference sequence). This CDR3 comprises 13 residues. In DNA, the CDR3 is TGTGCCAGCAGCTTCGGACAGGGCGACGAGCAGTACTTC. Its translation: CASSFGQGDEQYF.

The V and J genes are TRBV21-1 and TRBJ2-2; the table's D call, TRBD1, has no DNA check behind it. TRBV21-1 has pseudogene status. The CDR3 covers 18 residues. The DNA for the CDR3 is TGTGCCAGCAGCAAAAAGGTCCCGGGACACAAGAACACCGGGGAGCTGTTTTTT. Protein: CASSKKVPGHKNTGELFF.

CDR3 in amino acids: CASSQPRASAYNEQFF. The CDR3 nucleotides are TGTGCCAGCAGCCAACCCCGGGCGTCGGCCTACAATGAGCAGTTCTTC. The V call is TRBV4-2, the J call TRBJ2-1; no clear D. CDR1 is LGHNA and CDR2 is YNFKEQ in the germline V gene. Trimming cost V 2 bases and J 2 bases, with 13 bases left between them. The CDR3 loop spans 16 amino acids.

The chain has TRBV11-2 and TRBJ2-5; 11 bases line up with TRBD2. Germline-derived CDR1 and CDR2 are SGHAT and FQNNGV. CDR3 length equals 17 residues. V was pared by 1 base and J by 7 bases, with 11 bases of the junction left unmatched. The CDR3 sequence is CASSLVGLADPEGTQYF. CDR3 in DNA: TGTGCCAGCAGCTTAGTGGGACTAGCGGATCCCGAAGGGACCCAGTACTTC.

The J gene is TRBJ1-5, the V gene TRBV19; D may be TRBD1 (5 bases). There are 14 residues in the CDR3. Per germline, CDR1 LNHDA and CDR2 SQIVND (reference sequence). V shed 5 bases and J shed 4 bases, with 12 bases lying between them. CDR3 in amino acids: CASSPGLGNQPQHF. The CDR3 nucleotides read TGTGCCAGTAGTCCGGGACTGGGGAATCAGCCCCAGCATTTT. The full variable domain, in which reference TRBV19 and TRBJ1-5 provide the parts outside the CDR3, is DGGITQSPKYLFRKEGQNVTLSCEQNLNHDAMYWYRQDPGQGLRLIYYSQIVNDFQKGDIAEGYSVSREKKESFPLTVTSAQKNPTAFYLCASSPGLGNQPQHFGDGTRLSIL.

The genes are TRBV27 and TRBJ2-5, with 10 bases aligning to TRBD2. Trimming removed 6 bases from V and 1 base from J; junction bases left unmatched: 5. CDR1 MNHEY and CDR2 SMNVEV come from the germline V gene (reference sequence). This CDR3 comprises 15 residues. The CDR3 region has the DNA TGTGCCAGCAGGATTTCTAGCGGGAGCCAAGAGACCCAGTACTTC. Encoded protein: CASRISSGSQETQYF.

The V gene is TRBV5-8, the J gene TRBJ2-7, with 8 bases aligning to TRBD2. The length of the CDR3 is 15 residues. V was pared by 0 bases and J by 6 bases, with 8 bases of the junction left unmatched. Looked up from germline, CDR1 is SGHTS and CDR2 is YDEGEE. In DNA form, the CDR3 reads TGTGCCAGCAGCTTGGTAGTCGCGGGGGGACGCGAGCAGTACTTC. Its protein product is CASSLVVAGGREQYF.

CDR3 in DNA: TGTGCCAGCAGTTTAGATGCAGGCTTAGTGTATCAGCCCCAGCATTTT. Translated, it gives CASSLDAGLVYQPQHF. V and J are TRBV28 and TRBJ1-5; the D is unclear. Germline-derived CDR1 and CDR2 are MDHEN and SYDVKM. This CDR3 has 16 residues. V was clipped by 2 bases and J by 5 bases, with 16 bases between them.